The T cell receptor beta chain under discussion was sequenced for a study of T cells in Graves' hyperthyroidism and ophthalmopathy (dated 2019 in TCRdb). Notes on the research overall: Peripheral blood was collected at initial diagnosis, before any treatment. A discovery cohort of approximately 100 patients, 43 with Graves' ophthalmopathy and about 60 with stable Graves' hyperthyroidism, was used to find distinguishing TCR V-J signatures. The study also compared thyroid tissue and blood T-cell repertoires from roughly 6 Graves' hyperthyroidism patients. Following sampling, methimazole starting at 30 mg daily was given to hyperthyroidism patients, and high-dose intravenous methylprednisolone was given to ophthalmopathy patients. Whether ophthalmopathy could be predicted prospectively was tested in an independent validation cohort made up of 18 hyperthyroidism patients plus 17 patients who later progressed to ophthalmopathy. For training and testing, the roughly 93 patients in the discovery cohort were randomly divided in a 7:3 ratio. The paper describes TCR Vbeta CDR3 sequencing of about 140 peripheral blood samples, made up of fewer than 50 ophthalmopathy patients, 70 to 80 hyperthyroidism patients and some 17 progressor patients.

This clonotype was detected ten times or more. Its antigen remains unidentified. No per-base quality is available; no much larger clone lies one base away. The germline V gene encodes CDR1 SGHTA and CDR2 FQGTGA. From V the trimming removes 5 bases and from J it removes 3 bases, while the gene matches leave 3 bases of the junction unaccounted for. Including cysteine and phenylalanine, the CDR3 has 14 amino acids. Just CDR3 DNA is preserved here, 42 bases in frame from base 1. The TCR beta CDR3 regions were amplified from the RNA transcripts. A first-round RT-PCR of the TCR CDR3 used the HTBI primer set with the Qiagen OneStep RT-PCR kit. A second multiplex PCR round built the libraries, followed by size selection and purification. Paired-end sequencing of the libraries was performed with 100 bp reads on an Illumina HiSeq2000. As for how the authors treated the data: Raw data were processed with SOAPnuke, discarding reads with adapters, uncalled bases, mean Phred below 15, or no exact constant-primer or identifier match. COPE v1.2.5 was used to merge the high-quality paired reads, and each unique nucleotide sequence was defined as a clonotype. Clonotypes were aligned to IMGT TRBV, TRBD and TRBJ reference segments using MiTCR v1.1. The analysis included only V-J combinations with a frequency above 0.0001, which together covered roughly 99% of the repertoires. A TCS score was defined as the ratio between F50 (clonal expansion) and ExV (chaos), using BLOSUM62-based TCRdist between CDR3 peptides within each V-J. Welch's t-statistics and random forest reduced just over 500 V-J features to about 12, which were used in a naive Bayes classifier (R e1071). TCRdb trimmed public reads at Q25 via fastp, called clones via MiXCR and kept in-frame beta chains. One record per CDR3 amino acid sequence lists the most common genes and DNA. TCRdb assigned the V and J calls; the authors' analysis was not used. This sample is represented by over 350,000 distinct CDR3 sequences; 15% to 20% of them were singletons. The top ten hold less than 45% of the sample.

Broader findings and caveats from the paper: No statistical method was used to set the sample size in advance, and investigators knew the group allocation. Most expanded thyroid clonotypes (frequency above 0.001) were also found in blood, which suggests that blood repertoires may mirror thyroid immune responses. In validation, progression to ophthalmopathy was predicted by the model with about 70% sensitivity and 72.22% specificity, a median of roughly six months before onset. A 13 V-J signature model separated ophthalmopathy from stable hyperthyroidism, with 87.88% sensitivity and roughly 82% specificity in cross-validation and 80%/75% in testing.

Moderately to severely active disease, a Clinical Activity Score of at least 3, a NOSPECS grade of at least 4, and a duration under 3 months were present in ophthalmopathy patients. Exclusion was applied to patients with uncontrolled infections, other autoimmune diseases, pregnancy or lactation. Diagnoses were established on the basis of clinical symptoms, serum thyroxine and TRAb, thyroid ultrasound, and orbital computed tomography. PBMCs were separated from roughly 9.3 ml of fresh peripheral blood using Ficoll-Paque density gradient centrifugation. Total RNA was extracted with Trizol reagent, and quality was checked on an Agilent 2100 Bioanalyzer.

The sequence was collected from a young man with Graves' ophthalmopathy. Sequencing was performed on blood. The rearrangement joined TRBV7-3 to TRBJ1-5; 8 nucleotides in the junction match TRBD1. Read as DNA, the sequence is TGTGCCAGCAGCCAGGGACAGGACAATCAGCCCCAGCATTTT. This sequence encodes CASSQGQDNQPQHF. Supplemented by the reference TRBV7-3 and TRBJ1-5 proteins around the CDR3, the complete variable domain is GAGVSQTPSNKVTEKGKYVELRCDPISGHTALYWYRQSLGQGPEFLIYFQGTGAADDSGLPNDRFFAVRPEGSVSTLKIQRTERGDSAVYLCASSQGQDNQPQHFGDGTRLSIL.